This TCR beta chain was identified during a study of T cells in localized non-small cell lung cancer. Points on this clone: The antigen is not known.

Findings and caveats of the study: Detection in adjacent lung was observed for a median around 50 of the top 100 tumor clones.

The V gene's germline CDR1 is MNHGY and CDR2 SAAAGT. The CDR3 totals 13 residues. Deletions cut 4 bases from V and 1 base from J, with 7 bases between. TCRdb's table, derived via immunoSEQ multiplex PCR, lists solely in-frame clones and lacks some. The sample contains around 6,400 clones, roughly a quarter of which appear only once. Specimen: lung tumor tissue, collected before any cancer treatment. The J gene is TRBJ1-2, the V gene TRBV6-8, with D uncertain. The sequence was collected from a female donor at least 60 years old with stage I lung adenocarcinoma. The CDR3 bases are TGTGCCAGCAGTTCACACTTTAACTATGGCTACACCTTC. It translates to CASSSHFNYGYTF.